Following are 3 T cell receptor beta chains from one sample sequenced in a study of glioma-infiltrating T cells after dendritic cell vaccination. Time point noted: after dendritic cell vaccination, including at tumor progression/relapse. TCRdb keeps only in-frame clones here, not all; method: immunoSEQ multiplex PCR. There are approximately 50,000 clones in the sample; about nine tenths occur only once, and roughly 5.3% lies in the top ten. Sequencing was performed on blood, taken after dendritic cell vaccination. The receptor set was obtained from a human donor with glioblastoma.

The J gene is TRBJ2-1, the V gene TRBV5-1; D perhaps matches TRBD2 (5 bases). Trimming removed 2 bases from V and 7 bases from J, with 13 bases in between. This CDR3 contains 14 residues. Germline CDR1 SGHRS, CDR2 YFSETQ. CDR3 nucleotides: TGCGCCAGCAGCTTATCTAGCTTTACAAATGAGCAGTTCTTC. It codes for CASSLSSFTNEQFF.

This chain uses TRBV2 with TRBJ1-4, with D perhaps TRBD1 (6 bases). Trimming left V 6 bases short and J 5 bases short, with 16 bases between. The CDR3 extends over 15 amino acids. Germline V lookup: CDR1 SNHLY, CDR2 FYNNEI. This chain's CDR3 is CASRKGAGENEKLFF. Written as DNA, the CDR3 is TGTGCCAGCAGAAAAGGCGCAGGGGAGAATGAAAAACTGTTTTTT.

DNA for the CDR3: TGCGCCAGCAGCTTGGTGGGGGGACAGGGGCGCGGCTACACCTTC. Translated: CASSLVGGQGRGYTF. This chain uses TRBV5-1 with TRBJ1-2; 10 positions match TRBD1. This CDR3 is 15 amino acids long. Germline V lookup: CDR1 SGHRS, CDR2 YFSETQ. V shed 0 bases and J 8 bases; nucleotides not matched to a gene: 7.